Sequencing of this T cell receptor (beta chain) was carried out in a study of CD8 T cells in ankylosing spondylitis. Study-level points and caveats: A number of the motif variants had already been described in reactive arthritis synovial fluid and blood. A motif of eight highly homologous TCR beta variants was seen as apparently characteristic of ankylosing spondylitis blood. The study looked at matched synovial fluid samples from ankylosing spondylitis patients. Disease-linked clones were reported to be significantly enriched there.

CDR1 is MNHEY, CDR2 SVGAGI, per germline. The CDR3 runs 15 residues. For this clonotype: Its target is unknown. A much more abundant neighbour one base away suggests this may be a read error.

Each CDR3 protein is one row after TCRdb ran MiXCR on the 5' RACE reads. Of under 300,000 distinct CDR3 sequences in the sample, around 11% were seen once. Sample: blood, either unsorted or a sorted T cell fraction (not recorded which). The TCR originated in a male donor with ankylosing spondylitis or in good health (not recorded which). The gene calls are TRBV6-5 and TRBJ1-1, with D possibly TRBD1 on 6 matching bases. CDR3 residues: CASSYSTGANSEAFF. The CDR3 coding sequence is TGTGCCAGCAGTTACTCGACAGGAGCAAACAGTGAAGCTTTCTTT.